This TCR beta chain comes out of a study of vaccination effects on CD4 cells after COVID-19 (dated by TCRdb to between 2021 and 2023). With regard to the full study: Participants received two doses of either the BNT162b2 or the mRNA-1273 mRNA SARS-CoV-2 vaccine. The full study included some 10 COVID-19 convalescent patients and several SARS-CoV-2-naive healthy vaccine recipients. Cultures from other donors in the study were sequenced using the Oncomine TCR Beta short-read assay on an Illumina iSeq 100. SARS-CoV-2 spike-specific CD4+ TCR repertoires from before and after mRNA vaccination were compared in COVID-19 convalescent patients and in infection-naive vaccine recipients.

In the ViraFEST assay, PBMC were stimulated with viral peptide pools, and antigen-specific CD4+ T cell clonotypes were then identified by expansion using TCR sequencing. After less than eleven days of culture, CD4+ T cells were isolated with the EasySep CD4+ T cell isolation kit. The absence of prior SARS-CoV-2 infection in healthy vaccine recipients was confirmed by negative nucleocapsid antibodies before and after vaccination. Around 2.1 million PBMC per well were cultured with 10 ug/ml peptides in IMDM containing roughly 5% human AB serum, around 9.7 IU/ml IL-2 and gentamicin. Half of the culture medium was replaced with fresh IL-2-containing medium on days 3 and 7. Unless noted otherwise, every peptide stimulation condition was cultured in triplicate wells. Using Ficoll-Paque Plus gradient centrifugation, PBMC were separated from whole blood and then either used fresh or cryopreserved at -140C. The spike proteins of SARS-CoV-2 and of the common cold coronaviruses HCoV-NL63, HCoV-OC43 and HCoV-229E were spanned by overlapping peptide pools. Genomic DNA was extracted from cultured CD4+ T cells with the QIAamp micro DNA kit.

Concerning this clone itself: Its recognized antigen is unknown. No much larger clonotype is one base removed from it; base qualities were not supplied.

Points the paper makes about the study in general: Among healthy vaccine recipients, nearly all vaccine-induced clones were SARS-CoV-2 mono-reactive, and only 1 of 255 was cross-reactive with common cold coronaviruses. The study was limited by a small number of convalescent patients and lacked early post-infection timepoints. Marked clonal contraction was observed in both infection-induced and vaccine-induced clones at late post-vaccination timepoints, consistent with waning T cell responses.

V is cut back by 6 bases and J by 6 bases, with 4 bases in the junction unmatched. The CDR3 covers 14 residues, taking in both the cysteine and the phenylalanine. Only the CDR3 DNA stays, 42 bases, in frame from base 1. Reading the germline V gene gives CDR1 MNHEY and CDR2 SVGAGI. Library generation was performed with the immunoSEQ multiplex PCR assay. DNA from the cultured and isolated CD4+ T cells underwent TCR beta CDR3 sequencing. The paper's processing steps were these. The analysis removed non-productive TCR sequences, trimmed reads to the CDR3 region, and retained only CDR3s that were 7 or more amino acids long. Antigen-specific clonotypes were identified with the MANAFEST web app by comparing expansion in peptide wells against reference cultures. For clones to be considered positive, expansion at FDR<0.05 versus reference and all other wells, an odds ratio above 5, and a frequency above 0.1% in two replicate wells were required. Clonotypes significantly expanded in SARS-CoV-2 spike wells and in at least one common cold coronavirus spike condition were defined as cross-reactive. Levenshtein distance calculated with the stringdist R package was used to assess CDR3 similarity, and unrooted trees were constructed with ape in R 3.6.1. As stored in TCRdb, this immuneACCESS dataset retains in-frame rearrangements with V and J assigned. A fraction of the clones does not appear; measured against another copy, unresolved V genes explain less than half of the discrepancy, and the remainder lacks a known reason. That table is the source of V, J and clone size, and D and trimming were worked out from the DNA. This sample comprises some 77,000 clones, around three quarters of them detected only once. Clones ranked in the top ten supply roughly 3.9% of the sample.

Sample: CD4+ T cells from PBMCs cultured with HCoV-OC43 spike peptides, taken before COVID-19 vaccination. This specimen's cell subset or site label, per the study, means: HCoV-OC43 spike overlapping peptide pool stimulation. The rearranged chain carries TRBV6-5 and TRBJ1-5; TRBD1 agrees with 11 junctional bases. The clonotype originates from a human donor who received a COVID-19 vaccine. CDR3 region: CASSGTGGSQPQHF. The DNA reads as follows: TGTGCCAGCAGCGGGACAGGGGGAAGTCAGCCCCAGCATTTT.